Each of the 14 T cell receptor beta chains below was sequenced from the same sample in a study of T-cell reconstitution after alpha-beta-depleted transplantation in children. Unique molecular identifiers were incorporated into the prepared TCRbeta library. MiXCR, run by TCRdb on the PCR reads, gives a single entry per CDR3 protein. The table has around 450,000 distinct CDR3 sequences, 15% to 20% seen once. The specimen comprised PBMCs, mostly from graft donor cells, sampled 360 days after TCRalphabeta/CD19-depleted stem cell transplant. These receptors all stem from a boy under two years old who had a stem cell transplant for Wiskott-Aldrich syndrome, so the T cells may come from the graft donor.

The chain is built from TRBV27 and TRBJ2-5, with D hard to call. The CDR3 consists of 12 residues. V was cut by 5 bases and J by 2 bases, with 6 bases left in between. Germline V gene lookup returns CDR1 MNHEY and CDR2 SMNVEV (reference sequence). CDR3 amino acids: CASSQVQETQYF. The CDR3 DNA reads as TGTGCCAGCAGTCAGGTACAAGAGACCCAGTACTTC.

This clonotype was recorded a few times. J is TRBJ2-5 and V is TRBV20-1; 7 nucleotides line up with TRBD1. This CDR3 spans 12 amino acids. Germline loops: CDR1 DFQATT, CDR2 SNEGSKA (reference sequence). V lost 5 bases to trimming and J lost 3 bases; unmatched junction nucleotides: 3. In nucleotides, the CDR3 is TGCAGTGCTCGACAGGGCAAAGAGACCCAGTACTTC. Amino acid sequence: CSARQGKETQYF.

The chain combines TRBV20-1 with TRBJ2-1, with 11 bases fitting TRBD2. The CDR3 loop spans 14 amino acids. The J segment lost 7 bases and the V segment lost 5 bases, leaving 7 bases of the junction unmatched. Germline V gives CDR1 DFQATT, CDR2 SNEGSKA (reference sequence). The CDR3 loop is CSAVSGRAMNEQFF. CDR3 in DNA: TGCAGTGCTGTTAGCGGGAGGGCAATGAATGAGCAGTTCTTC.

The V call is TRBV4-1, the J call TRBJ1-2, with D hard to call. The CDR3 covers 11 residues. Germline CDR1 is MGHRA and CDR2 is YSYEKL. The V end was cut by 3 bases, the J end by 5 bases, with 4 bases between. As DNA, the CDR3 is TGCGCCAGCAGCCACCATTATGGCTACACCTTC. It translates to CASSHHYGYTF.

This clonotype came up a few times. This chain uses TRBV10-3 with TRBJ2-2; D gene uncertain. Trimming took off 4 bases at V and 3 bases at J, with 12 bases between the two ends. CDR3 length: 15 amino acids. Germline CDR1 reads ENHRY; CDR2 reads SYGVKD. The CDR3 DNA sequence: TGTGCCATCAGTGTTCTACCCCAGGACACCGGGGAGCTGTTTTTT. Residues: CAISVLPQDTGELFF.

Ten or more counts support this clonotype. The V call is TRBV12-3 or TRBV12-4, the J call TRBJ2-7; 8 positions agree with TRBD1. The CDR3 runs 14 residues. Trimming removed 6 bases from V and 0 bases from J; junction bases left unmatched: 4. CDR3 coding DNA: TGTGCCAGCAGCACGGGACAGGTCTCCTACGAGCAGTACTTC. Amino acid sequence: CASSTGQVSYEQYF.

This clonotype was counted between two and nine times. Here the CDR3 reads CASSRRLDPLLNEQFF. The DNA for the CDR3 is TGTGCCAGCAGTCGACGACTAGACCCTCTCCTCAATGAGCAGTTCTTC. The rearrangement links TRBV12-3 or TRBV12-4 to TRBJ2-1; possible D gene TRBD2, 6 bases. This CDR3 is built from 16 residues. V lost 5 bases and J lost 6, with 20 bases in between.

The V call is TRBV7-8, the J call TRBJ2-7; 14 nucleotides match TRBD2. The J segment lost 3 bases and the V segment lost 4 bases, leaving 11 bases of the junction unmatched. Per the germline V gene, CDR1 is SGHVS and CDR2 is FQNEAQ. CDR3 length: 18 residues. This chain's CDR3 is CASSSDSGLAGGNYEQYF. CDR3 nucleotide sequence: TGTGCCAGCAGCTCGGACAGCGGACTAGCGGGGGGCAACTACGAGCAGTACTTC.

The chain recombines TRBV5-1 with TRBJ2-7, with 7 nucleotides matching TRBD1. J was trimmed by 6 bases and V by 0 bases; bases with no gene match: 3. The germline V gene has CDR1 SGHRS and CDR2 YFSETQ. This CDR3 comprises 13 residues. CDR3 amino acids: CASSLVTGSEQYF. As DNA, the CDR3 is TGCGCCAGCAGCTTGGTGACAGGGAGCGAGCAGTACTTC. Filled out from reference TRBV5-1 and TRBJ2-7, the complete variable domain reads KAGVTQTPRYLIKTRGQQVTLSCSPISGHRSVSWYQQTPGQGLQFLFEYFSETQRNKGNFPGRFSGRQFSNSRSEMNVSTLELGDSALYLCASSLVTGSEQYFGPGTRLTVT.

The CDR3 nucleotides read TGTGCCAGCAGTTCACGACACCCCACAGATACGCAGTATTTT. Translating it yields CASSSRHPTDTQYF. V gene TRBV6-5 combines with J gene TRBJ2-3; D uncertain. Germline V gene sequence: CDR1 MNHEY, CDR2 SVGAGI. The V end lost 4 bases, the J end lost 2 bases, and 10 bases lay between the germline ends. This CDR3 contains 14 residues.

The chain recombines TRBV29-1 with TRBJ2-3, with a possible D match to TRBD2 (6 bases). The CDR3 runs to 15 residues. Germline CDR1 reads SQVTM; CDR2 reads ANQGSEA. Trimming stripped 1 base from V and 1 base from J, with 12 bases between. CDR3 amino acids: CSVEGTKEGTDTQYF. CDR3 coding DNA: TGCAGCGTTGAAGGGACTAAGGAGGGCACAGATACGCAGTATTTT.

The genes are TRBV10-3 and TRBJ2-7; TRBD2 matches at 9 bases. Trimming cost V 1 base and J 1 base; bases outside gene matches: 23. CDR1 is ENHRY and CDR2 is SYGVKD in the germline V gene. This CDR3 is 22 amino acids long. The CDR3 reads CAISEWARVTHGASGDSYEQYF. CDR3 in DNA: TGTGCCATCAGTGAGTGGGCCCGGGTCACGCACGGAGCTAGCGGGGATTCCTACGAGCAGTACTTC.

This clonotype was seen a few times. This chain links TRBV12-3 or TRBV12-4 with TRBJ2-3, with D perhaps matching TRBD2 (5 bases). The CDR3 is 16 residues long. The V end lost 1 base, the J end lost 2 bases, and 13 bases lay between the germline ends. This chain's CDR3 is CASSLVRVLHTDTQYF. CDR3 in DNA: TGTGCCAGCAGTTTAGTGCGGGTTCTACACACAGATACGCAGTATTTT.

In this sample, this clonotype turned up a few times. The rearrangement joins TRBV5-1 to TRBJ2-1; maybe TRBD2 (5 bases). The V end was cut by 2 bases, the J end by 6 bases, with 12 bases between. Germline V gene lookup returns CDR1 SGHRS and CDR2 YFSETQ. This CDR3 is 14 amino acids long. Here the CDR3 DNA reads TGCGCCAGCAGCTTTACTAGTACGGGCAATGAGCAGTTCTTC. Protein sequence: CASSFTSTGNEQFF.